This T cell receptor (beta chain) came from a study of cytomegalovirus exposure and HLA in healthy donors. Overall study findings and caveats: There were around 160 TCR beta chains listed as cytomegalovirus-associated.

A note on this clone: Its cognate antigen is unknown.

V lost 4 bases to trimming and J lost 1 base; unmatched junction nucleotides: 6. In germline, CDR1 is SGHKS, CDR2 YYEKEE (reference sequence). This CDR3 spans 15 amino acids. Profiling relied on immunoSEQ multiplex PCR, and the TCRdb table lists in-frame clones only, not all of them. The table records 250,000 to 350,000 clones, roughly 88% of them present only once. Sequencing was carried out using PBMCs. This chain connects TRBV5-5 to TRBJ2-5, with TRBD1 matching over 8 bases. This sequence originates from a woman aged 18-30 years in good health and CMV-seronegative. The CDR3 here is CASSIWTGPQETQYF. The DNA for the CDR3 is TGTGCCAGCAGCATATGGACAGGGCCCCAAGAGACCCAGTACTTC. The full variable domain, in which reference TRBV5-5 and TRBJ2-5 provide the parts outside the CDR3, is DAGVTQSPTHLIKTRGQQVTLRCSPISGHKSVSWYQQVLGQGPQFIFQYYEKEERGRGNFPDRFSARQFPNYSSELNVNALLLGDSALYLCASSIWTGPQETQYFGPGTRLLVL.